Below, 30 T cell receptor beta chains from the same sample are listed, as sequenced in a study of T cell changes during pregnancy in multiple sclerosis. The assay was immunoSEQ multiplex PCR, and TCRdb's table has in-frame clones only and misses some. This sample has about 44,000 clones, with 92% found just once. Sequencing was carried out using peripheral blood. The receptor set was obtained from a female donor with multiple sclerosis, enrolled in a pregnancy study.

This chain links TRBV28 with TRBJ1-2; unclear D gene. Germline CDR1 reads MDHEN; CDR2 reads SYDVKM. The CDR3 is 14 amino acids. Trimming removed 4 bases from V and 1 base from J, with 10 bases in between. The DNA of the CDR3 is TGTGCCAGCAGTTACGGACGGTTTAACTATGGCTACACCTTC. Its protein is CASSYGRFNYGYTF.

Only one count was recorded for this clone. This rearrangement joins TRBV5-1 to TRBJ1-1; weak D call: TRBD1 (5 bases). Germline V gene data show CDR1 as SGHRS and CDR2 as YFSETQ. Trimming removed 5 bases from V and 5 bases from J, with 10 bases in between. This CDR3 contains 12 residues. The CDR3 region is CASSLTETEAFF. In nucleotides, the CDR3 is TGCGCCAGCAGTTTGACAGAGACTGAAGCTTTCTTT. Full variable domain (outside the CDR3, taken from reference TRBV5-1 and TRBJ1-1): KAGVTQTPRYLIKTRGQQVTLSCSPISGHRSVSWYQQTPGQGLQFLFEYFSETQRNKGNFPGRFSGRQFSNSRSEMNVSTLELGDSALYLCASSLTETEAFFGQGTRLTVV.

V gene TRBV5-1 combines with J gene TRBJ2-7; D is perhaps TRBD1 or TRBD2 (5 bases each). The germline V gene encodes CDR1 SGHRS and CDR2 YFSETQ. Trimming removed 4 bases from V and 3 bases from J, with 26 bases in between. The CDR3 sequence is 18 residues long. The CDR3: CASSPIPAGAQALYEQYF. Here the CDR3 DNA reads TGCGCCAGCAGCCCCATCCCCGCCGGGGCCCAAGCCCTCTACGAGCAGTACTTC.

The J gene is TRBJ2-4, the V gene TRBV5-4; 9 bases are shared with TRBD1. The V gene's germline CDR1 is SGHNT and CDR2 YYREEE (reference sequence). The CDR3 runs 16 residues. V gave up 6 bases and J gave up 6 bases; unmatched junction bases: 13. The CDR3 sequence: CASTIDNRGLGNIQYF. The CDR3 DNA follows: TGTGCCAGCACCATCGATAACAGGGGGCTTGGAAACATTCAGTACTTC.

The chain recombines TRBV6-1 with TRBJ2-2, with D perhaps TRBD2 (6 bases). Trimming took 6 bases from V and 7 from J, leaving 15 bases between them. This CDR3 is 14 amino acids long. Germline values: CDR1 MNHNS, CDR2 SASEGT. In nucleotides, the CDR3 is TGTGCCAGCAGAGGGGAGGTCGCTATCGGGGAGCTGTTTTTT. Its translation is CASRGEVAIGELFF.

The genes are TRBV2 and TRBJ2-2, with 8 bases identical to TRBD2. The V and J ends lost 6 bases and 1 base, in that order; junction bases with no gene match: 4. This CDR3 contains 15 residues. Germline V gene data show CDR1 as SNHLY and CDR2 as FYNNEI. As DNA, the CDR3 is TGTGCCAGCAGCCGACTAGCGATGAACACCGGGGAGCTGTTTTTT. This sequence encodes CASSRLAMNTGELFF. The entire variable domain, with the rest obtained from reference TRBV2 and TRBJ2-2, is as follows: EPEVTQTPSHQVTQMGQEVILRCVPISNHLYFYWYRQILGQKVEFLVSFYNNEISEKSEIFDDQFSVERPDGSNFTLKIRSTKLEDSAMYFCASSRLAMNTGELFFGEGSRLTVL.

This chain links TRBV6-1 with TRBJ2-7; D call uncertain. V was clipped by 3 bases and J by 7 bases, with 10 bases between them. The V gene's germline CDR1 is MNHNS and CDR2 SASEGT. The CDR3 covers 12 residues. For the CDR3, the DNA is TGTGCCAGCAGTGACCTAAACCTGGAGCAGTACTTC. As protein: CASSDLNLEQYF.

The chain uses TRBV7-2 and TRBJ2-7; D may be TRBD1 (5 bases). CDR1 and CDR2 (germline): SGHTA, FQGNSA. V shed 6 bases and J shed 4 bases, with 10 bases lying between them. The CDR3 totals 12 residues. The CDR3 region has the DNA TGTGCCAGCAGTTCGAACAGGTACGAGCAGTACTTC. Its translation is CASSSNRYEQYF.

V and J are TRBV30 and TRBJ1-3; no reliable D call. V lost 5 bases and J lost 3, with 5 bases in between. The CDR3 contains 11 residues. Germline V gives CDR1 GTSNPN, CDR2 SVGIG (reference sequence). The CDR3 region has the DNA TGTGCCTGGGACGGTGGAAACACCATATATTTT. Its protein is CAWDGGNTIYF.

This chain connects TRBV18 to TRBJ2-1; TRBD2 matches 9 bases. J lost 4 bases, V lost 3 bases, and 7 bases had no gene match. Germline-derived CDR1 and CDR2 are KGHSH and LQKENI. This CDR3 has 16 amino acids. The CDR3 DNA sequence: TGTGCCAGCTCACCCATAGCGGGAGTGGGTTACAATGAGCAGTTCTTC. Amino acids: CASSPIAGVGYNEQFF.

V gene TRBV4-2 combines with J gene TRBJ2-3, with D perhaps being TRBD1 or TRBD2 (5 bases each). Trimming took 1 base from V and 0 from J, leaving 8 bases between them. The CDR3 contains 15 residues. CDR1 LGHNA and CDR2 YNFKEQ come from the germline V gene. CDR3 loop: CASSQGEGSTDTQYF. The CDR3 nucleotides are TGTGCCAGCAGCCAAGGAGAGGGGAGCACAGATACGCAGTATTTT.

The chain uses TRBV21-1 and TRBJ2-1; TRBD2 is taken as the D call from the table, unchecked against the DNA. TRBV21-1 constitutes a pseudogene. The CDR3 is made up of 15 amino acids. CDR3 nucleotides: TGTGCCAGCAGCAGCTTCTCCGACTTGGTCAATGAGCAGTTCTTC. Its translation: CASSSFSDLVNEQFF.

V gene TRBV5-8 combines with J gene TRBJ1-1, with D perhaps TRBD1 (5 bases). The CDR3 covers 15 residues. In germline, CDR1 is SGHTS, CDR2 YDEGEE. The V gene lost 0 bases and the J gene lost 5 bases, with 14 bases spanning the gap. Here the CDR3 reads CASSLEAGSVTEAFF. Here the CDR3 DNA reads TGTGCCAGCAGCTTGGAAGCAGGGTCGGTGACTGAAGCTTTCTTT.

This chain connects TRBV4-1 to TRBJ2-6, with 7 nucleotides matching TRBD1. The length of the CDR3 is 18 residues. The germline V gene has CDR1 MGHRA and CDR2 YSYEKL. V shed 1 base, J shed 0 bases, and the junction held 6 bases outside the gene matches. Written as DNA, the CDR3 is TGCGCCAGCAGCCAAGTACGGGACAGCCCCTCTGGGGCCAACGTCCTGACTTTC. Its translation is CASSQVRDSPSGANVLTF.

The chain uses TRBV6-5 and TRBJ2-7; 11 bases are shared with TRBD2. Germline V CDR1 and CDR2: MNHEY, SVGAGI. Trimming took 6 bases from V and 3 from J; bases not matched to a gene: 7. There are 15 residues in the CDR3. CDR3 loop: CASRRTSGWFYEQYF. The CDR3 region has the DNA TGTGCCAGCAGGCGGACTAGCGGGTGGTTCTACGAGCAGTACTTC.

V gene TRBV5-6 combines with J gene TRBJ2-3; no firm D call. The CDR3 has 15 residues. Trimming pared 0 bases from V and 0 bases from J, leaving 8 bases between. Germline lookup yields CDR1 SGHDT and CDR2 YYEEEE. The CDR3 region has the DNA TGTGCCAGCAGCTTGGGCCGGCTAAGCACAGATACGCAGTATTTT. It yields the protein CASSLGRLSTDTQYF.

The CDR3 reads CASTPHGTEAFF. The CDR3 bases are TGTGCCAGCACCCCCCATGGGACTGAAGCTTTCTTT. The chain couples TRBV25-1 to TRBJ1-1; D remains unclear. CDR3 length: 12 amino acids. Trimming pared 7 bases from V and 5 bases from J, leaving 11 bases between. Germline values: CDR1 MGHDK, CDR2 SYGVNS.

The V gene is TRBV2, the J gene TRBJ1-5, with TRBD1 matching over 9 bases. Trimming took 8 bases from V and 7 from J; bases not matched to a gene: 3. CDR1 is SNHLY, CDR2 FYNNEI, per germline. There are 12 residues in the CDR3. CDR3 region: CASSQGAQPQHF. Written as DNA, the CDR3 is TGTGCCAGCTCACAGGGGGCCCAGCCCCAGCATTTT. Using reference TRBV2 and TRBJ1-5 for the parts outside the CDR3, the full variable domain is EPEVTQTPSHQVTQMGQEVILRCVPISNHLYFYWYRQILGQKVEFLVSFYNNEISEKSEIFDDQFSVERPDGSNFTLKIRSTKLEDSAMYFCASSQGAQPQHFGDGTRLSIL.

This chain links TRBV18 with TRBJ1-1; no definite D call. There are 12 residues in the CDR3. Trimming stripped 8 bases from V and 5 bases from J, with 12 bases between. Looked up from germline, CDR1 is KGHSH and CDR2 is LQKENI. The CDR3 nucleotides are TGTGCCAGCGCAGACGGATTGACTGAAGCTTTCTTT. It codes for CASADGLTEAFF.

This clone was observed once. The V and J genes are TRBV7-9 and TRBJ2-3, with D perhaps TRBD1 or TRBD2 (6 bases each). The CDR3 is made up of 16 amino acids. The V and J ends lost 5 bases and 0 bases respectively, with 15 bases between them. The germline V gene has CDR1 SEHNR and CDR2 FQNEAQ (reference sequence). This chain's CDR3 is CASSRRGSLSTDTQYF. In DNA form, the CDR3 reads TGTGCCAGCAGCCGGAGGGGGTCCCTTAGCACAGATACGCAGTATTTT.

The CDR3 DNA follows: TGTGCCAGCAGCTTCCGGGACAGTCAACAAGAGACCCAGTACTTC. As protein: CASSFRDSQQETQYF. V is TRBV5-6 and J is TRBJ2-5; the match to TRBD1 covers 7 bases. The V segment lost 2 bases and the J segment 2 bases; nucleotides outside the gene matches: 6. Germline CDR1 is SGHDT and CDR2 is YYEEEE. The CDR3 is 15 amino acids.

This chain uses TRBV6-5 with TRBJ1-1; 7 nucleotides align to TRBD1. CDR1 and CDR2 from the germline V gene are MNHEY and SVGAGI. This CDR3 contains 13 residues. J lost 1 base, V lost 6 bases, and 2 bases had no gene match. As DNA, the CDR3 is TGTGCCAGCAGGTGGGACAGGAACACTGAAGCTTTCTTT. Protein sequence: CASRWDRNTEAFF.

This chain links TRBV6-5 with TRBJ2-1; 7 bases line up with TRBD2. Germline CDR1 and CDR2: MNHEY and SVGAGI. V trimming: 0 bases; J trimming: 8 bases; junction bases outside the gene matches: 4. The CDR3 length is 14 residues. The CDR3 DNA reads TGTGCCAGCAGTTACTCAATGGGGGGGGATGAGCAGTTCTTC. Translating gives CASSYSMGGDEQFF.

This rearrangement joins TRBV28 to TRBJ2-7, with TRBD2 as a possible D gene (6 bases). Per germline, CDR1 MDHEN and CDR2 SYDVKM. Trimming removed 6 bases at V and 6 bases at J, with 9 bases between. The CDR3 loop spans 11 amino acids. The DNA of the CDR3 is TGTGCCAGCAGCTCGGGGGTCGAGCAGTACTTC. Its translation: CASSSGVEQYF.

This sequence joins TRBV29-1 and TRBJ1-2; 9 nucleotides match TRBD1. The CDR3 sequence is 14 residues long. Germline CDR1 and CDR2: SQVTM and ANQGSEA. The V segment lost 2 bases and the J segment 7 bases; nucleotides outside the gene matches: 8. CDR3 sequence: CSVEQWGQGRGYTF. The CDR3, as DNA: TGCAGCGTTGAACAGTGGGGACAGGGACGTGGCTACACCTTC.

CDR3 DNA: TGTGCCAGCAGTCCCGGGACTGACTGGTTAGAGCAGTACTTC. This sequence encodes CASSPGTDWLEQYF. This rearrangement joins TRBV14 to TRBJ2-7, with a weak D call TRBD2 (6 bases). The CDR3 is made up of 14 amino acids. Trimming removed 6 bases from V and 7 bases from J, with 19 bases in between. Germline loops: CDR1 SGHDN, CDR2 FVKESK.

The chain uses TRBV30 and TRBJ2-1; D call uncertain. The CDR3 is 11 residues long. Germline V CDR1 and CDR2: GTSNPN, SVGIG (reference sequence). The V gene lost 0 bases and the J gene lost 10 bases, with 7 bases spanning the gap. The CDR3 coding sequence is TGTGCCTGGAGTGTACACGGCGAGCAGTTCTTC. It encodes CAWSVHGEQFF.

The sample holds a few counts of this clone. This chain joins TRBV9 and TRBJ1-1; 9 bases map to TRBD1. Germline V lookup: CDR1 SGDLS, CDR2 YYNGEE. The trim removed 4 bases at V and 2 bases at J, leaving 6 bases unmatched. There are 15 residues in the CDR3. The CDR3 region is CASSTLTGGNTEAFF. CDR3 DNA sequence: TGTGCCAGCAGCACACTGACAGGGGGTAACACTGAAGCTTTCTTT. The complete variable domain, with remaining parts taken from reference TRBV9 and TRBJ1-1, reads DSGVTQTPKHLITATGQRVTLRCSPRSGDLSVYWYQQSLDQGLQFLIQYYNGEERAKGNILERFSAQQFPDLHSELNLSSLELGDSALYFCASSTLTGGNTEAFFGQGTRLTVV.

The V gene is TRBV19, the J gene TRBJ2-2; 9 bases fit TRBD2. The length of the CDR3 is 15 residues. CDR1 and CDR2 (germline): LNHDA, SQIVND (reference sequence). Unmatched junction bases numbered 2, after V lost 2 bases and J lost 4 bases. CDR3 sequence: CASSIWREGTGELFF. CDR3 coding DNA: TGTGCCAGTAGTATATGGCGGGAGGGCACCGGGGAGCTGTTTTTT.

V usage is TRBV28 and J usage is TRBJ2-7; D gene ambiguous. Germline loops: CDR1 MDHEN, CDR2 SYDVKM. Deletions cut 3 bases from V and 3 bases from J, with 12 bases between. The CDR3 covers 14 residues. In DNA, the CDR3 is TGTGCCAGCAGTTTGTCCGGGCTACTCTACGAGCAGTACTTC. Its protein product is CASSLSGLLYEQYF.